This is a list of T cell receptor beta chains from one sample in a study of T-cell memory formation after mild COVID-19. TCRdb called the 5' RACE reads again in MiXCR, with one record for every CDR3 protein. The repertoire includes 500,000 to 600,000 distinct CDR3 sequences, about a sixth of them detected once, and about 12% sits in the top ten. Sequencing was done on a sample of PBMCs or a T cell subset sorted from them (not recorded which). These receptors were collected from an adult woman who had mild COVID-19 (a few samples of this study predate the infection). Cell type and time point are not known. Each CDR3 is given with its conserved first and last residue. Fields, in order: clone size, D gene, V gene, J gene, CDR3 DNA, CDR3 protein. The D gene is left open where the match is weak. Clone sizes are given selectively: once, few, many, or a class where the clone is expanded.

few	TRBD1	TRBV4-1	TRBJ2-7	TGCGCCAGCAAAGGGGCCGCAGGGGGCCTTGGCGAGCAGTACTTC	CASKGAAGGLGEQYF
NA	NA	TRBV12-3/TRBV12-4	TRBJ2-7	TGTGCCAGCAGTTTGCCCCCACAAACCTACGAGCAGTACTTC	CASSLPPQTYEQYF
NA	NA	TRBV10-3	TRBJ1-3	TGTGCCATCAGTGAGTCGGCCGGGGAAACAGGAAACACCATATATTTT	CAISESAGETGNTIYF
many	TRBD1	TRBV27	TRBJ2-6	TGTGCCAGCAGTTTCGCCGGGACAGGGTCTGGGGCCAACGTCCTGACTTTC	CASSFAGTGSGANVLTF
NA	TRBD2	TRBV12-3/TRBV12-4	TRBJ2-1	TGTGCCAGCAGGGGGACTAGCGTCAATGAGCAGTTCTTC	CASRGTSVNEQFF
few	NA	TRBV21-1	TRBJ2-1	TGTGCCAGCAGCCGCCGCTATCAGGGAGGAACTGGGAGTGAGCAGTTCTTC	CASSRRYQGGTGSEQFF
few	NA	TRBV5-5	TRBJ1-1	TGTGCCAGCACCCCCTCTGGGACGGGGAACACTGAACCTTTCTTT	CASTPSGTGNTEPFF
NA	TRBD2	TRBV20-1	TRBJ2-7	TGCAGTGCTAGGGGGCGACTAGCGGCCAGCTCCTACGAGCAGTACTTC	CSARGRLAASSYEQYF
NA	NA	TRBV5-1	TRBJ1-1	TGCGCCAGCAGCTTGGGGGGGCTGGCAAACATTGGTGAAGCTTTCTTT	CASSLGGLANIGEAFF
few	NA	TRBV12-3/TRBV12-4	TRBJ1-2	TGTGCCAGCAGTTTCAACCTGGGAAGTCACTATGGCTACACCTTC	CASSFNLGSHYGYTF
few	NA	TRBV20-1	TRBJ1-1	TGCAGTGCTCCCCCCTTTGGGGCCCCCACTGAAGCTTTCTTT	CSAPPFGAPTEAFF
NA	TRBD1	TRBV7-9	TRBJ1-5	TGTGCCAGCAGCTCCACTGGACAGGTCAATCAGCCCCAGCATTTT	CASSSTGQVNQPQHF
few	TRBD2	TRBV7-3	TRBJ2-5	TGTGCCAGCAGCTTAATGCCGGGACTAGCGGGGCATCAAGAGACCCAGTACTTC	CASSLMPGLAGHQETQYF
NA	TRBD2	TRBV20-1	TRBJ2-5	TGCAGTGCCCCCCCCGCCGGACTAGCGGGGGGCCGGGGACCAGAGACCCAGTACTTC	CSAPPAGLAGGRGPETQYF
few	NA	TRBV5-1	TRBJ2-1	TGCGCCAGCAGCTCCGGCCAGGGTACGGATGAGCAGTTCTTC	CASSSGQGTDEQFF
few	NA	TRBV12-3/TRBV12-4	TRBJ1-1	TGTGCCAGCAGTGCGCCCTGGGGCAAGCGTGAAGCTTTCTTT	CASSAPWGKREAFF
NA	NA	TRBV24-1	TRBJ1-5	TGTGCCACCAGTGATGACCTGTATAGCAATCAGCCCCAGCATTTT	CATSDDLYSNQPQHF
many	NA	TRBV7-9	TRBJ2-7	TGTGCCAGCAGCTACCAGGGATTGCCCACCTACGAGCAGTACTTC	CASSYQGLPTYEQYF
few	NA	TRBV29-1	TRBJ2-7	TGCAGCGTTCAGGTGTCCTACGAGCAGTACTTC	CSVQVSYEQYF
NA	NA	TRBV4-2	TRBJ1-1	TGTGCCAGCAGCCAAGAGGGCAGGGAGAACACTGAAGCTTTCTTT	CASSQEGRENTEAFF
many	NA	TRBV7-2	TRBJ2-3	TGTGCCAGCAACAGTCTCTTAAGCACAGATACGCAGTATTTT	CASNSLLSTDTQYF
few	TRBD1	TRBV6-5	TRBJ1-1	TGTGCCAGCAGTCAATTTGGACAGGGGGAATTCTTGGATGAAGCTTTCTTT	CASSQFGQGEFLDEAFF
NA	TRBD2	TRBV5-1	TRBJ2-5	TGCGCCAGCAGCTTGACCCCCGGGACTAGCGGGAGCAAGGAGACCCAGTACTTC	CASSLTPGTSGSKETQYF
few	NA	TRBV7-9	TRBJ2-7	TGTGCCAGCAGCTTCGTTGGAGGAGAGGTCCCCTATTACTACGAGCAGTACTTC	CASSFVGGEVPYYYEQYF
NA	NA	TRBV19	TRBJ2-5	TGTGCCAGTAGTAGCCAGGGTTACCAAGAGACCCAGTACTTC	CASSSQGYQETQYF
NA	TRBD1	TRBV7-2	TRBJ1-2	TGTGCCAGCAGCTTGGACAGGTCCCGATATGGCTACACCTTC	CASSLDRSRYGYTF
many	TRBD1	TRBV6-5	TRBJ2-7	TGTGCCAGCAGTTACCGGGGACAGGGAACCTACGAGCAGTACTTC	CASSYRGQGTYEQYF
few	NA	TRBV11-3	TRBJ2-5	TGTGCCAGCAGCCATGGGGCGGAGGGGCCCCACACCCAAGAGACCCAGTACTTC	CASSHGAEGPHTQETQYF
few	TRBD2	TRBV6-2/TRBV6-3	TRBJ2-5	TGTGCCAGCAGTTACTCGGGACTAAAGCAAGAGACCCAGTACTTC	CASSYSGLKQETQYF